This section outlines one T cell receptor (beta chain) sequence together with its context. Its recognized antigen is unknown. Base qualities are missing; no much larger clone stands one base away. These data originate in a study of regulatory T cells in long-lasting Graves disease listed by TCRdb under 2021. Study-wide context: Persistent Graves' disease was defined as antithyroid drug treatment for over 5 years with persistently positive TSH receptor autoantibodies. Persistent Graves' disease patients were compared with newly diagnosed Graves' disease patients by peripheral blood TCR sequencing and RNA sequencing. The study was registered as a clinical trial and conducted in China. TCR sequencing covered about 13 persistent and 20 or so newly diagnosed Graves' disease patients, some 35 samples in total. Persistent Graves' disease patients in the clinical cohort had taken antithyroid drugs for approximately ten years on average. The paper's findings and limits, for the study overall: TRBV28, TRBJ1-2 and TRBJ2-5 were preferentially used in persistent disease, while TRBV20-1 and TRBJ2-1 were favored in newly diagnosed disease. Sequencing and analysis were restricted to the TCR beta chain. The authors acknowledged the small sample size as a limitation that may reduce accuracy. Peripheral blood alone was examined, since thyroid tissue, which constituted the primary lesion, could not be accessed. Lower TCR Shannon entropy and fewer highly expanded clones were observed in persistent Graves' disease patients than in newly diagnosed patients, which suggested clonal expansion. Persistent patients shared more public clonotypes among themselves (around 2,800) than newly diagnosed patients did (more than 950).

This specimen's time point label, interpreted: persistent/refractory GD, antithyroid drugs over 5 years with positive TRAb. For both TCR sequencing and RNA sequencing, RNA was extracted from PBMCs using TRIzol. The diagnosis of Graves' disease followed American Thyroid Association guidelines. Patients were recruited from an endocrinology department in Xi'an, China. From each patient, about 8.9 milliliters of peripheral blood was collected into an EDTA anticoagulant tube. Ficoll Paque Plus density gradient separation was used to isolate PBMCs, and no further T cell sorting was done. An Agilent 2100 Bioanalyzer and agarose gel were used to assess RNA quality, and a NanoDrop 2000 was used to measure RNA concentration. CDR1 and CDR2, looked up from the germline V gene (reference sequence), are LNHNV and YYDKDF. The CDR3 contains 13 residues, cysteine and phenylalanine counted. Here the CDR3 DNA is all that survives: 39 bases in frame from base 1. V and J are truncated by 6 bases and 0 bases respectively, leaving an intervening sequence of 9 bases.

The library was produced with multiplex PCR. The data were produced on an Illumina HiSeq 4000. TCR beta libraries were built with iRepertoire HTBI primers and Arm-PCR amplification of CDR3 regions. PCR products were gel purified before sequencing. The authors' pipeline ran thus. A total of some 60 TRBV and some 15 TRBJ segments were identified across samples and were used for gene usage analysis of CDR3 amino acid clonotypes. COPE and FqMerger were used to merge the filtered high-quality paired reads into contigs. Contigs were aligned with BLAST to IMGT TRBV, TRBD and TRBJ reference genes, and CDR3 was defined per IMGT. Any clonotype with a frequency above 0.1% was classified as a highly expanded clone. Shannon entropy served as the measure of repertoire diversity, while the Gini coefficient captured V-J evenness. A clonotype was considered public if more than one individual shared it. TCRdb trimmed the raw reads at Q25, called clones with MiXCR and kept productive beta chains. Identical CDR3 proteins give one entry, which carries the most common genes and DNA. For this entry, the V and J calls and clone size follow TCRdb and not the study's own pipeline. Recorded for this sample are approximately 440,000 distinct CDR3 sequences; roughly a quarter of them occurred a single time. Jointly, the top ten make up about 27% of the sample.

This TCR was sampled from a female donor with Graves disease. The V and J segments used are TRBV15 and TRBJ2-7; the D gene cannot be resolved reliably. The sample consisted of peripheral blood mononuclear cells (PBMCs), taken when the disease was refractory, from a patient treated with antithyroid drugs. At the DNA level, the sequence is TGTGCCACCAGGGCCTTCGGCTCCTACGAGCAGTACTTC. Translation gives CATRAFGSYEQYF.